The 8 T cell receptor beta chains listed next were all sequenced from one sample in a study of beta chain features in type 1 diabetes. Since all of the isolated RNA was reverse transcribed, expressed TCRB transcripts were what got sequenced. The table came from immunoSEQ multiplex PCR; TCRdb's copy has only in-frame clones and leaves some out. In the table there are about 230,000 clones, 9.6% of which are singletons. Sequenced sample: naive CD4+ T cells from blood. The receptors were gathered from a woman aged 18-29 years in good health.

This clone occurred a few times. The chain joins TRBV30 to TRBJ1-3, with a possible D match to TRBD1 (5 bases). Looked up from germline, CDR1 is GTSNPN and CDR2 is SVGIG (reference sequence). This CDR3 is built from 17 residues. The V gene lost 0 bases and the J gene lost 0 bases, with 15 bases spanning the gap. The CDR3 coding sequence is TGTGCCTGGAGTGTAGCGCGGGACCTTAGCTCTGGAAACACCATATATTTT. Its translation is CAWSVARDLSSGNTIYF.

V and J are TRBV14 and TRBJ1-4; 8 nucleotides match TRBD1. The V gene's germline CDR1 is SGHDN and CDR2 FVKESK. V gave up 5 bases and J gave up 3 bases; unmatched junction bases: 2. This CDR3 has 14 amino acids. DNA for the CDR3: TGTGCCAGCAGCTTACAGGGGGCTAATGAAAAACTGTTTTTT. It codes for CASSLQGANEKLFF. The full variable domain, completed using reference TRBV14 and TRBJ1-4, is EAGVTQFPSHSVIEKGQTVTLRCDPISGHDNLYWYRRVMGKEIKFLLHFVKESKQDESGMPNNRFLAERTGGTYSTLKVQPAELEDSGVYFCASSLQGANEKLFFGSGTQLSVL.

There are a few counts of this clone. The chain links TRBV5-1 to TRBJ2-1, with 7 bases that match TRBD2. The ends lost 4 bases at V and 8 bases at J; junction bases unmatched: 9. In germline, CDR1 is SGHRS, CDR2 YFSETQ. The CDR3 is 14 amino acids. CDR3 DNA sequence: TGCGCCAGCAGCAACCCCCGGGGAGGGGATGAGCAGTTCTTC. Translation: CASSNPRGGDEQFF.

This clone was observed a handful of times. This chain links TRBV30 with TRBJ1-1, with D possibly matching TRBD1 (5 bases). V shed 1 base and J shed 5 bases, with 11 bases lying between them. CDR1 is GTSNPN, CDR2 SVGIG, per germline (reference sequence). The CDR3 extends over 13 amino acids. This CDR3 reads CAWSAPGRTEAFF. In DNA form, the CDR3 reads TGTGCCTGGAGTGCTCCAGGGAGGACTGAAGCTTTCTTT.

The CDR3 sequence is CAISAPSGGSYNEQFF. In nucleotides, the CDR3 is TGTGCCATCAGCGCCCCGAGCGGGGGCTCCTACAATGAGCAGTTCTTC. This chain connects TRBV10-3 to TRBJ2-1; the match to TRBD2 covers 8 bases. Germline assignment: CDR1 ENHRY and CDR2 SYGVKD. V was pared by 6 bases and J by 0 bases, with 7 bases of the junction left unmatched. CDR3 length equals 16 residues.

The chain links TRBV6-1 to TRBJ2-1, with D maybe TRBD2 (5 bases). The CDR3 totals 14 residues. Germline CDR1 MNHNS, CDR2 SASEGT. Trimming took 1 base from V and 5 from J, leaving 9 bases between them. The CDR3 sequence is CASSEGLSHNEQFF. The CDR3, as DNA: TGTGCCAGCAGTGAAGGACTATCCCACAATGAGCAGTTCTTC.

Only a few counts were recorded for this clone. The chain recombines TRBV7-3 with TRBJ2-1, with TRBD1 matching 11 bases. The germline CDR1 and CDR2 sequences are SGHTA and FQGTGA. Unmatched junction bases numbered 13, after V lost 5 bases and J lost 1 base. There are 19 residues in the CDR3. The CDR3 DNA is TGTGCCAGCAGCCGTACCGGGACAGGGGGAGGAGGGTCCTACAATGAGCAGTTCTTC. The encoded protein is CASSRTGTGGGGSYNEQFF.

This clone was observed a handful of times. The CDR3 DNA reads as TGTGCCAGAAGCTTCCTACTAGCGGGAGACTCTGGGGCCAACGTCCTGACTTTC. Translating it yields CARSFLLAGDSGANVLTF. The chain links TRBV5-3 to TRBJ2-6, with 11 bases fitting TRBD2. TRBV5-3 is reported as an ORF; its role is uncertain. The CDR3 is made up of 18 amino acids. With V trimmed by 2 bases and J by 0 bases, 4 bases remained unmatched.